One and the same sample provided the 5 T cell receptor beta chains below, sequenced in a study of OX40 agonist ivuxolimab in advanced cancers. Libraries were prepared by immunoSEQ multiplex PCR; TCRdb keeps only in-frame clonotypes and omits some of them. Of roughly 60,000 clones listed, about 90% were seen once; the top ten hold 3.5% to 4.5%. Source: CD4+ or CD8+ T cells sorted from blood, taken in a trial of the OX40 agonist ivuxolimab. The receptors here all came from an adult with an advanced solid tumor such as melanoma, head and neck, liver or kidney cancer.

CDR3 sequence: CSVGRVGETQYF. CDR3 nucleotides: TGCAGCGTTGGTAGGGTCGGGGAGACCCAGTACTTC. The chain couples TRBV29-1 to TRBJ2-5; D remains unclear. Trimming took off 4 bases at V and 5 bases at J, with 11 bases between the two ends. Germline V gene lookup returns CDR1 SQVTM and CDR2 ANQGSEA. There are 12 residues in the CDR3.

The CDR3 protein is CASSFGTGGTEAFF. For the CDR3, the DNA is TGTGCCAGCAGTTTCGGTACCGGCGGCACTGAAGCTTTCTTT. The genes are TRBV27 and TRBJ1-1; D not certain. The CDR3 has 14 residues. Germline loops: CDR1 MNHEY, CDR2 SMNVEV (reference sequence). Trimming removed 3 bases from V and 4 bases from J, with 12 bases in between.

This clone was counted between two and nine times. This chain links TRBV27 with TRBJ2-1; 9 bases are a match to TRBD2. The CDR3 contains 13 residues. V lost 4 bases, J lost 9 bases, and 4 bases stayed unmatched. CDR1 and CDR2 (germline): MNHEY, SMNVEV (reference sequence). CDR3 in amino acids: CASSSSGRTEQFF. The CDR3 DNA follows: TGTGCCAGCAGTTCGAGCGGGAGGACTGAGCAGTTCTTC.

The J gene is TRBJ2-3, the V gene TRBV10-3; 8 nucleotides agree with TRBD1. V was pared by 4 bases and J by 2 bases, with 5 bases of the junction left unmatched. The germline V gene encodes CDR1 ENHRY and CDR2 SYGVKD. There are 15 residues in the CDR3. CDR3 region: CAISGIQGDTDTQYF. For the CDR3, the DNA is TGTGCCATCAGTGGGATACAGGGGGACACAGATACGCAGTATTTT.

The V and J genes are TRBV7-9 and TRBJ2-1; unclear D gene. In germline, CDR1 is SEHNR, CDR2 FQNEAQ (reference sequence). The V end was cut by 3 bases, the J end by 0 bases, with 6 bases between. The CDR3 loop spans 14 amino acids. CDR3 protein: CASSLPGSYNEQFF. The CDR3 DNA sequence: TGTGCCAGCAGCTTGCCGGGCTCCTACAATGAGCAGTTCTTC. Combining the CDR3 with reference TRBV7-9 and TRBJ2-1 gives the whole variable domain DTGVSQNPRHKITKRGQNVTFRCDPISEHNRLYWYRQTLGQGPEFLTYFQNEAQLEKSRLLSDRFSAERPKGSFSTLEIQRTEQGDSAMYLCASSLPGSYNEQFFGPGTRLTVL.